This T cell receptor (beta chain) comes out of a study of blood T cell repertoires in COVID-19. Libraries were prepared by immunoSEQ multiplex PCR; TCRdb keeps only in-frame clonotypes and omits some of them. The sample records 140,000 to 150,000 clones, about 90% being singletons. Trimming removed 5 bases at V and 7 bases at J, with 12 bases between. This CDR3 contains 13 residues. This clone was seen only once. This chain uses TRBV12-3 or TRBV12-4 with TRBJ1-5; possibly TRBD1 for D (5 bases). The sequence came from a man aged 45-60 years who had recovered from COVID-19. Sequences were obtained from peripheral blood. CDR3 nucleotide sequence: TGTGCCAGCAGTACAGGATCGGTCCAGCCCCAGCATTTT. Translating gives CASSTGSVQPQHF.